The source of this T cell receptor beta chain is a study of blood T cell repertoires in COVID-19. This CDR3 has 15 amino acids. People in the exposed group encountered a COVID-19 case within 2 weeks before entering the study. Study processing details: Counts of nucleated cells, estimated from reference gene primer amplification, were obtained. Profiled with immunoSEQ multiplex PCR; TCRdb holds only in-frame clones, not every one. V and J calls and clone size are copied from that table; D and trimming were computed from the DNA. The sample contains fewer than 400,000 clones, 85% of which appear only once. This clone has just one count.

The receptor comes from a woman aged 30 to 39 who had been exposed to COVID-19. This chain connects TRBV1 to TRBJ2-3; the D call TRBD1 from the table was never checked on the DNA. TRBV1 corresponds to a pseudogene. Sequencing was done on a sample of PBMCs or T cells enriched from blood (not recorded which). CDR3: CTSSQDQSSTDTQYF. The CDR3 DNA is TGCACCAGCAGCCAAGATCAGTCTAGCACAGATACGCAGTATTTT.